A selection of T cell receptor beta chains follows, all from one sample in a study of cytotoxic CD8 clonotypes in ibrutinib-treated CLL. Profiling relied on immunoSEQ multiplex PCR, and the TCRdb table lists in-frame clones only, not all of them. The sample holds about 160,000 clones, roughly 80% seen once. Specimen: PBMCs, collected after 24 months of ibrutinib treatment. The receptors were gathered from a human donor with chronic lymphocytic leukemia. CDR3s include the opening cysteine and the closing phenylalanine or tryptophan. D genes are given only for firm matches. The size of a clone is reported for some rows only, either as once, few or many, or as a class for expanded clones.

>-|TRBD2|TRBJ2-1|TRBV7-2
CASSLVIAGGEQFF
>-|-|TRBJ1-2|TRBV7-9
CASSLVQVDGYTF
>-|-|TRBJ2-5|TRBV18
CASSPDIGQETQYF
>few|TRBD1|TRBJ1-2|TRBV27
CASSSKPGGLSYGYTF
>-|-|TRBJ1-4|TRBV6-5
CASSSRGVGDEKLFF
>once|-|TRBJ2-1|TRBV11-2
CASSFSRNEQFF
>-|-|TRBJ2-6|TRBV21-1
CASNPRGSGVANVLTF
>-|-|TRBJ2-3|TRBV2
CASGAAFSTDTQYF
>-|-|TRBJ1-6|TRBV4-1
CASSQLQYNSPLHF
>many|-|TRBJ1-5|TRBV6-1
CASSDHRPGQPQHF
>few|-|TRBJ2-6|TRBV19
CASRWASGANVLTF
>-|-|TRBJ1-5|TRBV18
CASSPLGESNQPQHF
>-|-|TRBJ1-1|TRBV4-3
CASSPSDTGIRTEAFF
>-|-|TRBJ1-3|TRBV5-4
CASSLGIGFGNTIYF
>-|-|TRBJ1-2|TRBV5-1
CASSLRGDGGYTF
>-|TRBD1|TRBJ2-7|TRBV29-1
CSVERDRDGEQYF
>once|TRBD2|TRBJ2-7|TRBV28
CASSSWGSGRLEQYF
>-|-|TRBJ1-2|TRBV6-5
CASSFPLGYGYTF
>-|-|TRBJ1-1|TRBV11-3
CASSLLGPYTEAFF
>once|-|TRBJ1-4|TRBV5-1
CASSLGAGKYEKLFF
>-|-|TRBJ1-3|TRBV5-6
CASSLRGYSGNTIYF
>-|TRBD1|TRBJ1-2|TRBV19
CASRTGGLDGYTF
>-|TRBD2|TRBJ2-2|TRBV5-1
CASSTGLAGGPNTGELFF
>-|-|TRBJ2-7|TRBV5-1
CASSPREATYEQYF
>-|-|TRBJ2-1|TRBV2
CALEGENEQFF
>-|-|TRBJ1-1|TRBV7-8
CASSLVAEGVTEAFF
>few|-|TRBJ1-5|TRBV19
CATQGLSQPQHF
>-|-|TRBJ2-3|TRBV25-1
CASSESRGTGDTQYF
>-|-|TRBJ2-7|TRBV28
CAAMEGSPYEQYF
>-|TRBD1|TRBJ1-4|TRBV19
CASSPGGAWEKLFF
>-|-|TRBJ2-3|TRBV9
CASSDGLVADTQYF
>-|TRBD1|TRBJ1-2|TRBV5-5
CASTSVTGTPSGYTF
>-|-|TRBJ2-2|TRBV5-4
CASSQEKNRAGTGELFF